These 4 T cell receptor beta chains came from one sample sequenced in a study. TCRdb ran MiXCR on the RT-PCR reads and lists one entry per CDR3 protein. The sample lists fewer than 800,000 distinct CDR3 sequences, around 14% occurring once. The sequenced sample consisted of memory CD4+ T cells from blood. The source of these receptors is a female donor in good health, serving as a healthy control.

This clonotype was seen at least ten times. The gene calls are TRBV6-6 and TRBJ2-3; maybe TRBD2 (5 bases). Germline values: CDR1 MNHNY, CDR2 SVGAGI (reference sequence). V lost 6 bases and J lost 1, with 17 bases in between. CDR3 size: 16 residues. This CDR3 is CASSRGYGRGTDTQYF. The CDR3 nucleotides read TGTGCCAGCAGCCGCGGATACGGGCGGGGCACAGATACGCAGTATTTT.

In this sample, this clonotype turned up a few times. V is TRBV27 and J is TRBJ2-5; the D gene is possibly TRBD2 (7 bases). The CDR3 extends over 15 amino acids. Germline CDR1 reads MNHEY; CDR2 reads SMNVEV (reference sequence). Trimming removed 8 bases from V and 3 bases from J, with 19 bases in between. The CDR3 coding sequence is TGTGCCAGCCATCGAGGAACAGGGAGGGAAGAGACCCAGTACTTC. The encoded protein is CASHRGTGREETQYF.

This clonotype was seen ten or more times. V and J are TRBV5-1 and TRBJ1-6, with D tentatively TRBD1 (5 bases). Germline-derived CDR1 and CDR2 are SGHRS and YFSETQ. Trimming removed 1 base at V and 6 bases at J, with 11 bases between. This CDR3 region has 15 residues. CDR3 sequence reads: CASSLLPGRNSPLHF. CDR3 nucleotides: TGCGCCAGCAGCTTGCTACCGGGGCGTAATTCACCCCTCCACTTT.

This clonotype was seen a few times. The chain is built from TRBV12-3 or TRBV12-4 and TRBJ1-3; D is uncertain. This CDR3 is built from 14 residues. The germline V and J ends were trimmed by 1 base and 7 bases, with 11 bases remaining between them. The CDR3 region has the DNA TGTGCCAGCAGTTTAGGTCTGGGTAGGAACACCATATATTTT. This codes for CASSLGLGRNTIYF.